The 13 T cell receptor beta chains given below trace back to one sample, sequenced in a study of CXCR3-negative and CXCR3-positive naive CD8 T cells. In preparing the TRB cDNA libraries, 5' RACE with UMI labels was used. TCRdb re-called the 5' RACE reads and gives one entry per CDR3 protein, without DNA. The table for this sample gives some 48,000 distinct CDR3 sequences. The sample consisted of naive CXCR3- CD8+ T cells from blood. Subset reported: CD45RO-CCR7+CD27+CD95- naive CD8+ T cells lacking CXCR3 (TNR3-). The origin of the receptors is a human donor in good health. Some clones in this sample may be carry-over from other donors' samples.

V and J are TRBV4-3 and TRBJ2-3; checking the TCRdb D call of TRBD1 is not possible without DNA. Germline V gene data show CDR1 as LGHNA and CDR2 as YSLEER. The CDR3 loop spans 12 amino acids. This chain's CDR3 is CASRDSTDTQYF.

This rearrangement joins TRBV27 to TRBJ1-5; the D gene TCRdb calls, TRBD1, cannot be checked with no DNA. The CDR3 is 15 amino acids. The germline CDR1 and CDR2 sequences are MNHEY and SMNVEV (reference sequence). The CDR3 is CASSPWDRGDQPQHF.

The V and J genes are TRBV29-1 and TRBJ2-2; there is no DNA to check the TCRdb D call of TRBD2. This CDR3 spans 13 amino acids. CDR1 and CDR2 (germline): SQVTM, ANQGSEA. The CDR3: CSVTSGSFGELFF.

The V and J genes are TRBV25-1 and TRBJ2-1; the D call of TRBD1 rests on TCRdb alone, since no DNA is present to check it. The CDR3 totals 18 residues. The germline V gene has CDR1 MGHDK and CDR2 SYGVNS. The CDR3: CASSEVLSGTTAYNEQFF.

The chain couples TRBV28 to TRBJ2-7; TCRdb gives TRBD1 as the D gene, but with no DNA this cannot be confirmed. The CDR3 spans 12 residues. Germline CDR1 reads MDHEN; CDR2 reads SYDVKM. The CDR3 region is CASREQGYEQYF.

V gene TRBV7-2 combines with J gene TRBJ2-1. The CDR3 length is 16 residues. Germline CDR1 SGHTA, CDR2 FQGNSA. The CDR3: CASSLGYREHHNEQFF. The full variable domain, completed using reference TRBV7-2 and TRBJ2-1, is GAGVSQSPSNKVTEKGKDVELRCDPISGHTALYWYRQSLGQGLEFLIYFQGNSAPDKSGLPSDRFSAERTGGSVSTLTIQRTQQEDSAVYLCASSLGYREHHNEQFFGPGTRLTVL.

The genes are TRBV10-3 and TRBJ1-2. The CDR3 consists of 15 residues. CDR1 and CDR2 (germline): ENHRY, SYGVKD. This CDR3 is CAISESTGLYYGYTF.

V is TRBV28 and J is TRBJ2-7. The V gene's germline CDR1 is MDHEN and CDR2 SYDVKM. CDR3 length: 11 amino acids. CDR3 sequence: CASRERYEQYF.

This CDR3 is CASSLHPGQGATGELFF. The chain couples TRBV27 to TRBJ2-2; TCRdb calls TRBD1, which cannot be checked without DNA. The CDR3 contains 17 residues. CDR1 and CDR2 from the germline V gene are MNHEY and SMNVEV (reference sequence).

The chain combines TRBV4-3 with TRBJ2-7; TCRdb proposes TRBD1, but this gene call is untestable without DNA. The CDR3 sequence is 14 residues long. Germline V gives CDR1 LGHNA, CDR2 YSLEER. This CDR3 reads CASSQAGTGSEQYF.

This chain joins TRBV29-1 and TRBJ1-2; TCRdb picks TRBD1, but there is no DNA to check that call. The germline CDR1 and CDR2 sequences are SQVTM and ANQGSEA. CDR3 length: 16 amino acids. CDR3 amino acids: CSVEDSARGLSYGYTF.

The genes are TRBV29-1 and TRBJ1-4; without DNA, the TCRdb call of TRBD1 cannot be checked. CDR1 is SQVTM and CDR2 is ANQGSEA in the germline V gene. The CDR3 has 11 residues. The CDR3 loop reads CSVGEPYGHSF.

This sequence joins TRBV7-6 and TRBJ2-5. This CDR3 comprises 13 residues. Germline V gives CDR1 SGHVS, CDR2 FNYEAQ. The CDR3 spells CASSLGSVETQYF.